Listed here are 5 T cell receptor beta chains from one sample, sequenced in a study of T cells after yellow fever vaccination. TCRdb independently ran MiXCR on the 5' RACE reads; one entry per CDR3 protein. The sample has about 340,000 distinct CDR3 sequences, roughly an eighth seen once. This specimen consisted of CD4+ T cells sorted from PBMCs, obtained 15 days after the yellow fever booster vaccination. These receptors originate from a man between 18 and 35 years old who received the YFV17D yellow fever vaccine.

The chain carries TRBV15 and TRBJ2-1; the match to TRBD1 covers 7 bases. The CDR3 covers 14 residues. V lost 4 bases, J lost 9 bases, and 9 bases stayed unmatched. Looked up from germline, CDR1 is LNHNV and CDR2 is YYDKDF (reference sequence). DNA for the CDR3: TGTGCCACCAGCAAAATCGACAGGGCAGGTGAGCAGTTCTTC. This codes for CATSKIDRAGEQFF.

This clonotype was found a few times. This chain uses TRBV20-1 with TRBJ1-1; tentatively, D is TRBD1 (5 bases). This CDR3 has 11 amino acids. The germline V gene encodes CDR1 DFQATT and CDR2 SNEGSKA (reference sequence). Here the CDR3 reads CRGEDNTEAFF. In DNA form, the CDR3 reads TGCAGGGGGGAGGATAACACTGAAGCTTTCTTT.

The table lists this clonotype with a few counts. V and J are TRBV11-1 and TRBJ2-2; 7 positions match TRBD1. Unmatched junction bases numbered 9, after V lost 5 bases and J lost 3 bases. CDR1 SGHAT and CDR2 FQDESV come from the germline V gene (reference sequence). This CDR3 region has 16 residues. The CDR3 nucleotides read TGTGCCAGCAGCACCTACAGGGGTAGGGACACCGGGGAGCTGTTTTTT. This encodes CASSTYRGRDTGELFF.

V and J are TRBV7-2 and TRBJ2-5; D possibly corresponds to TRBD1 (5 bases). The CDR3 totals 16 residues. With 5 bases removed from V and 4 bases from J, the gap between germline ends came to 20 bases. In germline, CDR1 is SGHTA, CDR2 FQGNSA. The CDR3 protein is CASSLPWAGMGETQYF. CDR3 nucleotide sequence: TGTGCCAGCAGCCTCCCCTGGGCAGGGATGGGAGAGACCCAGTACTTC.

This clonotype came up many times. The chain is built from TRBV28 and TRBJ1-3, with D uncertain. CDR3 length equals 13 residues. Between the trimmed V and J ends, which lost 7 bases and 2 bases, there was a span of 9 bases. Per the germline V gene, CDR1 is MDHEN and CDR2 is SYDVKM. The CDR3: CASTQGTGNTIYF. CDR3 coding DNA: TGTGCCAGCACCCAAGGTACTGGAAACACCATATATTTT.